The 10 T cell receptor beta chains presented below share a single source sample, sequenced in a study of blood T cell repertoires in COVID-19. Profiled with immunoSEQ multiplex PCR; TCRdb holds only in-frame clones, not every one. The sample holds fewer than 350,000 clones, approximately 83% seen once. Sequenced sample: peripheral blood. The receptor set was obtained from a woman under 40 who had recovered from COVID-19.

V is TRBV7-3 and J is TRBJ1-1, with 8 bases fitting TRBD1. This CDR3 has 14 residues. The V and J ends lost 2 bases and 4 bases, in that order; junction bases with no gene match: 3. The germline gives CDR1 SGHTA, CDR2 FQGTGA. CDR3 nucleotide sequence: TGTGCCAGCAGCTTATTTCAGGGGGCCACTGAAGCTTTCTTT. This encodes CASSLFQGATEAFF. The complete variable domain, with remaining parts taken from reference TRBV7-3 and TRBJ1-1, reads GAGVSQTPSNKVTEKGKYVELRCDPISGHTALYWYRQSLGQGPEFLIYFQGTGAADDSGLPNDRFFAVRPEGSVSTLKIQRTERGDSAVYLCASSLFQGATEAFFGQGTRLTVV.

The CDR3, as DNA: TGTGCCAGCAGAAGGACTAGCGGGAGCACAGATACGCAGTATTTT. It specifies CASRRTSGSTDTQYF. The chain is built from TRBV9 and TRBJ2-3; TRBD2 aligns across 11 bases. The length of the CDR3 is 15 residues. The V gene end was trimmed by 5 bases and the J gene end by 0 bases; junction bases not matched to a gene: 2. Looked up from germline, CDR1 is SGDLS and CDR2 is YYNGEE.

The chain uses TRBV21-1 and TRBJ1-2. TRBV21-1 is a pseudogene. This CDR3 contains 15 residues. CDR3 region: CASTKYLAANYGYTF. CDR3 bases: TGTGCCAGCACCAAGTACCTAGCGGCTAACTATGGCTACACCTTC.

This clone came up once. V is TRBV6-1 and J is TRBJ1-4; D ambiguous. Between the trimmed V and J ends, which lost 1 base and 3 bases, there was a span of 15 bases. Germline CDR1 MNHNS, CDR2 SASEGT. The CDR3 is made up of 17 amino acids. CDR3: CASSEDGDLAANEKLFF. DNA of the CDR3: TGTGCCAGCAGTGAAGATGGGGATTTAGCGGCTAATGAAAAACTGTTTTTT.

V is TRBV3-1 (or the pseudogene TRBV3-2) and J is TRBJ2-7; a weak D match, TRBD1 (6 bases). Trimming stripped 4 bases from V and 1 base from J, with 17 bases between. This CDR3 is built from 16 residues. In germline, CDR1 is LGHDT, CDR2 YNNKEL (reference sequence). CDR3 DNA: TGTGCCAGCAGCCCGAACCTACAGGGAGTGTCCTACGAGCAGTACTTC. Protein: CASSPNLQGVSYEQYF.

This sequence joins TRBV28 and TRBJ1-1; TRBD1 matches 7 bases. Per the germline V gene, CDR1 is MDHEN and CDR2 is SYDVKM. There are 13 residues in the CDR3. After removal of 10 bases from V and 0 bases from J, the junction contained 5 bases not matched to a gene. CDR3 protein: CAITDRLNTEAFF. CDR3 bases: TGTGCCATTACGGACAGGTTGAACACTGAAGCTTTCTTT.

V is TRBV5-4 and J is TRBJ2-1; 11 bases fit TRBD1. The CDR3 runs 16 residues. Germline CDR1 SGHNT, CDR2 YYREEE (reference sequence). With V trimmed by 4 bases and J by 6 bases, 9 bases remained unmatched. The DNA for the CDR3 is TGTGCCAGCAGCGGACCACCGGGACAGGGGGGCAATGAGCAGTTCTTC. This codes for CASSGPPGQGGNEQFF.

J is TRBJ1-5 and V is TRBV24-1, with D perhaps matching TRBD1 (6 bases). The CDR3 is 14 residues long. V was pared by 7 bases and J by 5 bases, with 14 bases between. Germline CDR1 reads KGHDR; CDR2 reads SFDVKD. This CDR3 reads CATSGTRTDQPQHF. The CDR3 coding sequence is TGTGCCACCAGCGGGACACGTACGGATCAGCCCCAGCATTTT.

V and J are TRBV29-1 and TRBJ1-2; the D is unclear. Germline assignment: CDR1 SQVTM and CDR2 ANQGSEA. Trimming removed 1 base from V and 5 bases from J, with 8 bases in between. The CDR3 loop spans 12 amino acids. CDR3 in DNA: TGCAGCGTTGAAGTTACGGAGTATGGCTACACCTTC. Its protein product is CSVEVTEYGYTF.

V usage is TRBV9 and J usage is TRBJ2-7; a possible D gene is TRBD2 (6 bases). Trimming cost V 0 bases and J 3 bases, with 13 bases left between them. The CDR3 consists of 15 residues. Looked up from germline, CDR1 is SGDLS and CDR2 is YYNGEE. The CDR3 protein is CASSVEGLWNYEQYF. The CDR3, as DNA: TGTGCCAGCAGCGTAGAGGGACTGTGGAACTACGAGCAGTACTTC.